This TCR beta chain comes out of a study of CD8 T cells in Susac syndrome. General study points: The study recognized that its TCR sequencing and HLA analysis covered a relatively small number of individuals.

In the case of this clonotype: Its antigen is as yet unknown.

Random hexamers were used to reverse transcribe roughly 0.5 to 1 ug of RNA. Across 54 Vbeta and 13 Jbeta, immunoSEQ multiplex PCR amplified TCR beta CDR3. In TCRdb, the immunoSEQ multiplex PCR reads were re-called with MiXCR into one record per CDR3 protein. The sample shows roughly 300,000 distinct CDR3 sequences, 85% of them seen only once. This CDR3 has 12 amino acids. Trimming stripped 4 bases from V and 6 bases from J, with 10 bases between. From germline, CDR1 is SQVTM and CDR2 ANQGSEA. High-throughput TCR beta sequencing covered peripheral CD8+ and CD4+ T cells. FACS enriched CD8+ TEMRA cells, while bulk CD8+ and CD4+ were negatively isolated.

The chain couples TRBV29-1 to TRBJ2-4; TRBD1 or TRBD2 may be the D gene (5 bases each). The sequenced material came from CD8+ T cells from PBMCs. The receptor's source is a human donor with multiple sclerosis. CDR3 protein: CSVGARGNIQYF. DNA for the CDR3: TGCAGCGTTGGTGCGAGGGGAAACATTCAGTACTTC.